This TCR beta chain is drawn from a study of cytomegalovirus exposure and HLA in healthy donors. A remark on this clone: The antigen remains undetermined.

Germline values: CDR1 SGHRS, CDR2 YFSETQ. Trimming pared 2 bases from V and 4 bases from J, leaving 13 bases between. The CDR3 has 15 amino acids. The study's findings and limits: In vitro experiments confirmed that a few CMV-associated chains were specific for CMV antigens. In an earlier analysis, in 587 donors, most V segments appeared productive either ~87% or ~30% of the time.

The PCR made use of 60 Vbeta and 13 Jbeta primers. Data came from immunoSEQ multiplex PCR; TCRdb stores just in-frame clones and leaves some out. This sample has 95,000 or so clones, with around 81% found just once. The receptor was isolated from a woman in her seventies in good health and CMV-seropositive. The source material was PBMCs. J is TRBJ1-5 and V is TRBV5-1; a weak D match, TRBD1 (5 bases). The CDR3 spells CASSLSPGPNQPQHF. In DNA, the CDR3 is TGCGCCAGCAGCTTAAGTCCAGGGCCAAATCAGCCCCAGCATTTT.